Presented here are 10 T cell receptor beta chains from one specimen sequenced in a study of cytomegalovirus exposure and HLA in healthy donors. The PCR was carried out with 60 Vbeta primers and 13 Jbeta primers. Profiling relied on immunoSEQ multiplex PCR, and the TCRdb table lists in-frame clones only, not all of them. Of almost 85,000 clones in the sample, around 80% are singletons; the top ten hold approximately 2.7%. Sequencing was done on a sample of PBMCs. These receptors originate from a male donor in good health and CMV-seropositive.

J is TRBJ2-7 and V is TRBV29-1, with 10 bases aligning to TRBD1. This CDR3 has 13 residues. Germline-derived CDR1 and CDR2 are SQVTM and ANQGSEA. Losses at the gene ends were 6 bases for V and 5 bases for J; bases not matched to a gene: 7. CDR3 bases: TGCAGCGTCGGACAGGGGGAGAATCACGAGCAGTACTTC. Protein: CSVGQGENHEQYF.

The chain links TRBV4-3 to TRBJ2-4; TRBD1 is a possible D gene (8 bases). CDR3 size: 15 residues. The ends were cut back, 0 bases at V and 7 bases at J, with 13 bases in the middle. Germline-derived CDR1 and CDR2 are LGHNA and YSLEER. Written as DNA, the CDR3 is TGCGCCAGCAGCCAAGATAACAGGGGGGGGAACATTCAGTACTTC. As protein: CASSQDNRGGNIQYF.

The chain has TRBV2 and TRBJ2-3; 7 nucleotides agree with TRBD2. In germline, CDR1 is SNHLY, CDR2 FYNNEI. The V gene end was trimmed by 6 bases and the J gene end by 5 bases; junction bases not matched to a gene: 11. This CDR3 comprises 15 residues. The CDR3 spells CASRGSGSGIDTQYF. The CDR3 region has the DNA TGTGCCAGCAGGGGAAGCGGAAGCGGGATAGATACGCAGTATTTT.

This chain links TRBV5-1 with TRBJ1-2; D not certain. The CDR3 totals 14 residues. V lost 1 base and J lost 3, with 10 bases in between. Per germline, CDR1 SGHRS and CDR2 YFSETQ. The CDR3 is CASSLRSSDYGYTF. The CDR3 nucleotides read TGCGCCAGCAGCTTGAGGAGCTCCGACTATGGCTACACCTTC.

The chain links TRBV9 to TRBJ2-7; D is perhaps TRBD2 (6 bases). Trimming stripped 0 bases from V and 0 bases from J, with 10 bases between. Germline CDR1 is SGDLS and CDR2 is YYNGEE. The CDR3 is 15 residues long. CDR3 bases: TGTGCCAGCAGCGTAGTCCGGGGACTCTCCTACGAGCAGTACTTC. Its translation is CASSVVRGLSYEQYF. The entire variable domain, with the rest obtained from reference TRBV9 and TRBJ2-7, is as follows: DSGVTQTPKHLITATGQRVTLRCSPRSGDLSVYWYQQSLDQGLQFLIQYYNGEERAKGNILERFSAQQFPDLHSELNLSSLELGDSALYFCASSVVRGLSYEQYFGPGTRLTVT.

The chain has TRBV15 and TRBJ2-2, with D possibly matching TRBD2 (6 bases). CDR3 length: 15 residues. Germline CDR1 reads LNHNV; CDR2 reads YYDKDF (reference sequence). Trimming stripped 3 bases from V and 2 bases from J, with 10 bases between. The CDR3 sequence: CATSSIGGNTGELFF. The DNA for the CDR3 is TGTGCCACCAGCAGTATCGGGGGAAACACCGGGGAGCTGTTTTTT.

The sample holds a few counts of this clone. The rearrangement joins TRBV6-6 to TRBJ1-1, with D possibly being TRBD1 (5 bases). Germline assignment: CDR1 MNHNY and CDR2 SVGAGI (reference sequence). The CDR3 loop spans 14 amino acids. The V end was cut by 5 bases, the J end by 3 bases, with 13 bases between. CDR3 loop: CASSPRRGDTEAFF. Written as DNA, the CDR3 is TGTGCCAGCAGTCCCAGGCGGGGGGACACTGAAGCTTTCTTT.

This rearrangement joins TRBV6-4 to TRBJ2-3; D might be TRBD2 (6 bases). Germline values: CDR1 MRHNA, CDR2 SNTAGT. V dropped 2 bases and J dropped 0 bases, with 12 bases sitting between them. This CDR3 region has 16 residues. DNA of the CDR3: TGTGCCAGCAGTGACCTGGCGGGGACTAGCACAGATACGCAGTATTTT. Amino acid sequence: CASSDLAGTSTDTQYF.

The V call is TRBV27, the J call TRBJ2-5; 8 bases align to TRBD1. Germline CDR1 MNHEY, CDR2 SMNVEV (reference sequence). This CDR3 is 14 amino acids long. With 8 bases clipped from V and 6 bases from J, the junction kept 11 bases outside the gene matches. The CDR3 DNA reads as TGTGCCAGCGGGTTGGACAGGGATAAAAAGACCCAGTACTTC. Amino acid sequence: CASGLDRDKKTQYF.

The chain employs TRBV7-9 and TRBJ2-7, with TRBD1 matching 7 bases. Germline assignment: CDR1 SEHNR and CDR2 FQNEAQ (reference sequence). This CDR3 has 14 amino acids. V was pared by 1 base and J by 2 bases, with 2 bases of the junction left unmatched. CDR3 nucleotides: TGTGCCAGCAGCTTAGTAGGGGGCCCCTACGAGCAGTACTTC. Its protein product is CASSLVGGPYEQYF.